What follows are 30 T cell receptor beta chains derived from one specimen sequenced in a study of blood T cell repertoires in COVID-19 (TCRdb year 2020). Libraries were prepared through the immunoSEQ multiplex PCR assay. TCRdb took over this immuneACCESS table, retaining in-frame rearrangements with V and J assigned. Such tables are incomplete; in checked studies, under half of the missing clones stem from an unresolved V gene, and the remainder is unexplained. The sample contains about 270,000 clones, roughly 88% of them found a single time. 1% of the sample rests with the top ten. Sequencing used PBMCs or T cells enriched from blood (not recorded which). Receptor source: a woman aged 30 to 39 who had recovered from COVID-19.

The chain recombines TRBV2 with TRBJ2-7; 8 positions agree with TRBD1. V shed 6 bases, J shed 2 bases, and the junction held 9 bases outside the gene matches. Germline loops: CDR1 SNHLY, CDR2 FYNNEI. CDR3 length equals 15 residues. CDR3 in amino acids: CASSPRDRKPYEQYF. CDR3 nucleotides: TGTGCCAGCAGCCCTAGGGACAGGAAACCCTACGAGCAGTACTTC. Filled out from reference TRBV2 and TRBJ2-7, the complete variable domain reads EPEVTQTPSHQVTQMGQEVILRCVPISNHLYFYWYRQILGQKVEFLVSFYNNEISEKSEIFDDQFSVERPDGSNFTLKIRSTKLEDSAMYFCASSPRDRKPYEQYFGPGTRLTVT.

Points on this clone: Other DNA variants within this sample encode the same CDR3. The gene calls are TRBV29-1 and TRBJ2-7, with 11 bases lining up with TRBD2. V was pared by 6 bases and J by 4 bases, with 2 bases of the junction left unmatched. The CDR3 has 12 amino acids. Germline assignment: CDR1 SQVTM and CDR2 ANQGSEA. The CDR3 reads CSVGTSGYEQYF. The CDR3 DNA reads as TGCAGCGTAGGGACTAGCGGTTACGAGCAGTACTTC.

The chain links TRBV30 to TRBJ2-3, with TRBD1 identical over 10 bases. Germline lookup yields CDR1 GTSNPN and CDR2 SVGIG (reference sequence). The V gene end was trimmed by 4 bases and the J gene end by 5 bases; junction bases not matched to a gene: 9. This CDR3 spans 15 amino acids. The CDR3 DNA follows: TGTGCCTGGACGCGGGACAGGGGATTGGGAGATACGCAGTATTTT. Its protein is CAWTRDRGLGDTQYF.

This chain links TRBV13 with TRBJ2-5, with TRBD2 identical over 10 bases. The V and J ends lost 1 base and 7 bases, in that order; junction bases with no gene match: 12. Germline V CDR1 and CDR2: PRHDT, FYEKMQ (reference sequence). The CDR3 is made up of 17 amino acids. The CDR3 bases are TGTGCCAGCAGCTTAGTGGGGTTAGCGGGGGGTATCGGGACCCAGTACTTC. Translating it yields CASSLVGLAGGIGTQYF.

The chain uses TRBV4-1 and TRBJ2-7; 14 nucleotides match TRBD2. In germline, CDR1 is MGHRA, CDR2 YSYEKL. Trimming removed 4 bases from V and 4 bases from J; junction bases left unmatched: 3. CDR3 length: 15 amino acids. As DNA, the CDR3 is TGCGCCAGCAGCCGCGGACTAGCGGGGGGTTACGAGCAGTACTTC. Amino acids: CASSRGLAGGYEQYF.

The genes are TRBV18 and TRBJ2-7, with 9 bases aligning to TRBD1. Germline CDR1 KGHSH, CDR2 LQKENI. The CDR3 has 15 residues. Unmatched junction bases numbered 5, after V lost 3 bases and J lost 2 bases. Here the CDR3 reads CASSPSGTGTYEQYF. The CDR3 nucleotides read TGTGCCAGCTCACCCTCCGGGACAGGGACCTACGAGCAGTACTTC.

CDR3 sequence (DNA): TGTGCCAGAAGCTTAGGGGGAACCGGGGAGCTGTTTTTT. This sequence encodes CARSLGGTGELFF. This chain joins TRBV5-3 and TRBJ2-2; D may be TRBD1 (6 bases). TRBV5-3 is designated an ORF whose function remains uncertain. V gave up 2 bases and J gave up 5 bases, with 7 bases separating them. The CDR3 spans 13 residues.

This chain links TRBV9 with TRBJ2-1, with D possibly matching TRBD1 (5 bases). Germline values: CDR1 SGDLS, CDR2 YYNGEE. The CDR3 loop spans 16 amino acids. With 0 bases removed from V and 9 bases from J, the gap between germline ends came to 19 bases. The chain's CDR3 is CASSVGRALYSGEQFF. DNA for the CDR3: TGTGCCAGCAGCGTAGGCAGGGCGCTCTACTCGGGTGAGCAGTTCTTC.

J is TRBJ1-1 and V is TRBV11-3; D is uncertain. The CDR3 spans 12 residues. V shed 1 base and J shed 7 bases, with 7 bases lying between them. The germline gives CDR1 SGHNT, CDR2 YENEEA. The CDR3 sequence is CASSLGAVEAFF. DNA of the CDR3: TGTGCCAGCAGCTTAGGGGCAGTTGAAGCTTTCTTT.

This clone was detected only a few times. This chain joins TRBV11-3 and TRBJ2-3, with a weak D call TRBD1 (6 bases). Germline V CDR1 and CDR2: SGHNT, YENEEA. Trimming left V 1 base short and J 2 bases short, with 10 bases between. The CDR3 contains 15 residues. The CDR3, as DNA: TGTGCCAGCAGCTTAGGAACAGGGACCACAGATACGCAGTATTTT. It yields the protein CASSLGTGTTDTQYF.

The rearrangement links TRBV7-2 to TRBJ1-5, with D perhaps TRBD1 (6 bases). From germline, CDR1 is SGHTA and CDR2 FQGNSA. This CDR3 has 14 residues. V dropped 4 bases and J dropped 1 base, with 8 bases sitting between them. The CDR3 here is CASSYGQSNQPQHF. The CDR3 DNA follows: TGTGCCAGCAGCTACGGACAGAGCAATCAGCCCCAGCATTTT.

The genes are TRBV9 and TRBJ2-5, with TRBD2 matching 9 bases. After removal of 4 bases from V and 5 bases from J, the junction contained 18 bases not matched to a gene. Per the germline V gene, CDR1 is SGDLS and CDR2 is YYNGEE. The CDR3 has 18 amino acids. Here the CDR3 reads CASSPSGGSGGGAETQYF. CDR3 bases: TGTGCCAGCAGCCCCAGTGGGGGTAGCGGGGGCGGGGCGGAGACCCAGTACTTC.

V is TRBV12-3 or TRBV12-4 and J is TRBJ2-7, with a possible D match to TRBD2 (6 bases). The CDR3 is 13 amino acids. Trimming took 6 bases from V and 3 from J, leaving 12 bases between them. The CDR3 region is CASRLTGVYEQYF. The CDR3 region has the DNA TGTGCCAGCAGGTTAACGGGGGTCTACGAGCAGTACTTC.

This chain connects TRBV5-1 to TRBJ2-3; possibly TRBD2 for D (6 bases). The CDR3 is 16 amino acids. Germline V gives CDR1 SGHRS, CDR2 YFSETQ. The V gene lost 3 bases and the J gene lost 4 bases, with 18 bases spanning the gap. For the CDR3, the DNA is TGCGCCAGCAGCTGGACGACTAGGACTGGTGCAGATACGCAGTATTTT. Encoded protein: CASSWTTRTGADTQYF. Using reference TRBV5-1 and TRBJ2-3 for the parts outside the CDR3, the full variable domain is KAGVTQTPRYLIKTRGQQVTLSCSPISGHRSVSWYQQTPGQGLQFLFEYFSETQRNKGNFPGRFSGRQFSNSRSEMNVSTLELGDSALYLCASSWTTRTGADTQYFGPGTRLTVL.

The chain has TRBV5-5 and TRBJ1-1, with 8 nucleotides matching TRBD1. This CDR3 has 17 amino acids. Germline V gives CDR1 SGHKS, CDR2 YYEKEE (reference sequence). The V and J ends lost 0 bases and 1 base, in that order; junction bases with no gene match: 8. The CDR3 nucleotides are TGTGCCAGCAGCTTGGTCCCGACAGGGGTTAGGAACACTGAAGCTTTCTTT. It encodes CASSLVPTGVRNTEAFF.

The V call is TRBV3-1 (or the pseudogene TRBV3-2), the J call TRBJ1-1; D unresolved. This CDR3 is built from 13 residues. The V gene lost 3 bases and the J gene lost 3 bases, with 8 bases spanning the gap. Germline CDR1 is LGHDT and CDR2 is YNNKEL (reference sequence). CDR3 coding DNA: TGTGCCAGCAGCCACGTTCCCTACACTGAAGCTTTCTTT. This codes for CASSHVPYTEAFF.

V is TRBV10-1 and J is TRBJ1-1, with D tentatively TRBD1 (5 bases). Deletions cut 9 bases from V and 5 bases from J, with 16 bases between. Germline CDR1 reads WNHNN; CDR2 reads SYGVQD (reference sequence). The CDR3 is 13 residues long. The CDR3 loop is CASSWGVGTEAFF. DNA of the CDR3: TGCGCCAGTTCGTGGGGGGTAGGGACTGAAGCTTTCTTT.

The CDR3 is CASSFGTDTEAFF. The CDR3 nucleotides are TGTGCCAGCAGCTTCGGGACAGACACTGAAGCTTTCTTT. The J gene is TRBJ1-1, the V gene TRBV5-4, with 7 bases aligning to TRBD1. The J segment lost 3 bases and the V segment lost 2 bases, leaving 1 base of the junction unmatched. The CDR3 has 13 residues. CDR1 and CDR2 (germline): SGHNT, YYREEE (reference sequence).

The chain is built from TRBV7-2 and TRBJ1-6; a possible D gene is TRBD1 (6 bases). The V and J ends lost 8 bases and 1 base respectively, with 15 bases between them. The CDR3 has 16 residues. Germline V lookup: CDR1 SGHTA, CDR2 FQGNSA. The CDR3 sequence: CASRTTGQSYNSPLHF. DNA of the CDR3: TGTGCCAGCCGAACCACAGGGCAGTCCTATAATTCACCCCTCCACTTT.

The V gene is TRBV3-1 (or the pseudogene TRBV3-2), the J gene TRBJ1-5; D gene unclear. Germline lookup yields CDR1 LGHDT and CDR2 YNNKEL (reference sequence). The CDR3 is 16 amino acids. V was cut by 4 bases and J by 6 bases, with 19 bases left in between. CDR3 amino acids: CASSPSPPLGVQPQHF. The CDR3, as DNA: TGTGCCAGCAGCCCCTCGCCCCCGCTCGGAGTTCAGCCCCAGCATTTT.

In its sample, this clone was seen a few times. The chain links TRBV28 to TRBJ2-2; D is unresolved. The germline V gene encodes CDR1 MDHEN and CDR2 SYDVKM. The ends were cut back, 7 bases at V and 5 bases at J, with 11 bases in the middle. The CDR3 covers 13 residues. CDR3 bases: TGTGCCAGCACCATCCAGGCAACCGGGGAGCTGTTTTTT. Its protein product is CASTIQATGELFF.

V is TRBV7-6 and J is TRBJ2-5, with TRBD2 matching over 8 bases. The germline V gene encodes CDR1 SGHVS and CDR2 FNYEAQ. V lost 2 bases and J lost 4; bases outside the gene matches: 9. CDR3 length equals 16 residues. CDR3 nucleotide sequence: TGTGCCAGCAGCTTAAGGGTAGCGGGGACGGGAGAGACCCAGTACTTC. It specifies CASSLRVAGTGETQYF. The full variable domain, its missing parts supplied by reference TRBV7-6 and TRBJ2-5, is GAGVSQSPRYKVTKRGQDVALRCDPISGHVSLYWYRQALGQGPEFLTYFNYEAQQDKSGLPNDRFSAERPEGSISTLTIQRTEQRDSAMYRCASSLRVAGTGETQYFGPGTRLLVL.

The rearrangement joins TRBV15 to TRBJ1-5; D might be TRBD1 (5 bases). V was cut by 1 base and J by 5 bases, with 12 bases left in between. CDR3 length equals 15 residues. The germline V gene has CDR1 LNHNV and CDR2 YYDKDF (reference sequence). The CDR3 here is CATSRGRRGYQPQHF. DNA of the CDR3: TGTGCCACCAGCAGAGGACGGAGGGGCTATCAGCCCCAGCATTTT.

In DNA form, the CDR3 reads TGTGCCAGCAGTTACGGCCCGACAGATGGCTACACCTTC. This gives the protein CASSYGPTDGYTF. The J gene is TRBJ1-2, the V gene TRBV6-2 or TRBV6-3; possibly TRBD1 for D (5 bases). The ends were cut back, 2 bases at V and 6 bases at J, with 10 bases in the middle. The CDR3 extends over 13 amino acids. The germline V gene encodes CDR1 MNHEY and CDR2 SVGEGT.

V is TRBV6-5 and J is TRBJ2-1; maybe TRBD2 (6 bases). This CDR3 has 14 amino acids. Germline V lookup: CDR1 MNHEY, CDR2 SVGAGI. Trimming left V 5 bases short and J 0 bases short, with 8 bases between. The CDR3 nucleotides are TGTGCCAGCAGTAAGACTAGCTCCTACAATGAGCAGTTCTTC. Protein product: CASSKTSSYNEQFF.

The gene calls are TRBV30 and TRBJ1-5, with unresolved D. Germline V gene data show CDR1 as GTSNPN and CDR2 as SVGIG (reference sequence). The V and J ends lost 0 bases and 3 bases respectively, with 15 bases between them. The CDR3 has 16 residues. The CDR3 region has the DNA TGTGCCTGGAGTGTACAAGGCCTCGGGTTCAATCAGCCCCAGCATTTT. This encodes CAWSVQGLGFNQPQHF. The full variable domain, its missing parts supplied by reference TRBV30 and TRBJ1-5, is SQTIHQWPATLVQPVGSPLSLECTVEGTSNPNLYWYRQAAGRGLQLLFYSVGIGQISSEVPQNLSASRPQDRQFILSSKKLLLSDSGFYLCAWSVQGLGFNQPQHFGDGTRLSIL.

The J gene is TRBJ1-6, the V gene TRBV4-3; D gene uncertain. The CDR3 contains 13 residues. V was clipped by 0 bases and J by 10 bases, with 7 bases between them. The germline gives CDR1 LGHNA, CDR2 YSLEER. The CDR3 sequence is CASSQDIESPLHF. CDR3 DNA sequence: TGCGCCAGCAGCCAAGATATAGAGTCACCCCTCCACTTT.

The chain couples TRBV27 to TRBJ2-1; weak D call: TRBD2 (7 bases). The V gene lost 8 bases and the J gene lost 8 bases, with 10 bases spanning the gap. CDR1 is MNHEY, CDR2 SMNVEV, per germline (reference sequence). The CDR3 covers 11 residues. In DNA, the CDR3 is TGTGCCAGCGCGCGGGGGCATGAGCAGTTCTTC. It specifies CASARGHEQFF.

The chain links TRBV28 to TRBJ2-7; 8 nucleotides agree with TRBD2. This CDR3 contains 13 residues. Germline CDR1 MDHEN, CDR2 SYDVKM. Trimming removed 2 bases from V and 6 bases from J; junction bases left unmatched: 3. CDR3 sequence (DNA): TGTGCCAGCAGTTTACGGACTAGCACCGAGCAGTACTTC. Protein sequence: CASSLRTSTEQYF.

This chain links TRBV9 with TRBJ2-7; a weak D match, TRBD2 (6 bases). Per germline, CDR1 SGDLS and CDR2 YYNGEE. Trimming took 0 bases from V and 3 from J, leaving 10 bases between them. The CDR3 totals 14 residues. This CDR3 is CASSVGNSGYEQYF. The CDR3 DNA is TGTGCCAGCAGCGTAGGGAATAGCGGCTACGAGCAGTACTTC. The full variable domain, in which reference TRBV9 and TRBJ2-7 provide the parts outside the CDR3, is DSGVTQTPKHLITATGQRVTLRCSPRSGDLSVYWYQQSLDQGLQFLIQYYNGEERAKGNILERFSAQQFPDLHSELNLSSLELGDSALYFCASSVGNSGYEQYFGPGTRLTVT.